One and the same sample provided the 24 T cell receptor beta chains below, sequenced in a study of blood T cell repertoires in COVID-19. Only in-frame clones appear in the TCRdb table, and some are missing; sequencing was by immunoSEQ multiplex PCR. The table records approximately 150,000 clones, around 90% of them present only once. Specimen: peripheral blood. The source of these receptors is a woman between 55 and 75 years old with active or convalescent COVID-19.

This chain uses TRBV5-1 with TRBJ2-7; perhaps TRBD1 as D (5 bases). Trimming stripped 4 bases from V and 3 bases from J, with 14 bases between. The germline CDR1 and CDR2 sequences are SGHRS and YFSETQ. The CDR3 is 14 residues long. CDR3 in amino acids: CASSPRAGNYEQYF. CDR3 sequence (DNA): TGCGCCAGCAGCCCCCGGGCAGGGAACTACGAGCAGTACTTC.

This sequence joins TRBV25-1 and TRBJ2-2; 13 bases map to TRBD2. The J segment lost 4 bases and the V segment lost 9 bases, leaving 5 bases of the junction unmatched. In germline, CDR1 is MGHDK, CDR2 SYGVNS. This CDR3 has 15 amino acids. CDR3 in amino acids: CASGLAGESTGELFF. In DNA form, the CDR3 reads TGTGCCAGTGGACTAGCGGGGGAGAGCACCGGGGAGCTGTTTTTT.

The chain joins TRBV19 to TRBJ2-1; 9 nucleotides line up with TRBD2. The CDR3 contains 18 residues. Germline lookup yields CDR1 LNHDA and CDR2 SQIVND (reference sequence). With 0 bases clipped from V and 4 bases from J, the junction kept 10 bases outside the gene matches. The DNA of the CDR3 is TGTGCCAGTAGTATAGATGGGGGAGGTAGCGGGGGTTACAATGAGCAGTTCTTC. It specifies CASSIDGGGSGGYNEQFF.

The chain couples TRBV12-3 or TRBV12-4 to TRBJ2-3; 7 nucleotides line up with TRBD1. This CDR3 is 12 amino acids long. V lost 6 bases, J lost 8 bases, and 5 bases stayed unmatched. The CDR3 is CASSTGEGTQYF. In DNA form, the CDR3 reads TGTGCCAGCAGCACAGGGGAAGGTACGCAGTATTTT.

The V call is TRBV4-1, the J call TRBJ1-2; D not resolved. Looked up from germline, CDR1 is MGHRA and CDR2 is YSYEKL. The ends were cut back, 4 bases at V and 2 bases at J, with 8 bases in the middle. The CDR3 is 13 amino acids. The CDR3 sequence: CASSPELNYGYTF. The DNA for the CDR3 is TGCGCCAGCAGCCCCGAGTTGAACTATGGCTACACCTTC.

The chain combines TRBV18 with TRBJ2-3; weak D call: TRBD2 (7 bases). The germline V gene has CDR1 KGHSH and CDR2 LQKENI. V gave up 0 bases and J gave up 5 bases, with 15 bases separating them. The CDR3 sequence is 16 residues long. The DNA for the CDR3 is TGTGCCAGCTCACCACCTACGGGCGGGGGCGTAGATACGCAGTATTTT. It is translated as CASSPPTGGGVDTQYF.

The CDR3 nucleotides read TGTGCCAGCAGCTTCCCGGACAGGGGGCTTTCCTACGAGCAGTACTTC. Its protein product is CASSFPDRGLSYEQYF. This sequence joins TRBV7-2 and TRBJ2-7; 11 positions match TRBD1. This CDR3 has 16 amino acids. After removal of 3 bases from V and 1 base from J, the junction contained 5 bases not matched to a gene. Germline CDR1 reads SGHTA; CDR2 reads FQGNSA.

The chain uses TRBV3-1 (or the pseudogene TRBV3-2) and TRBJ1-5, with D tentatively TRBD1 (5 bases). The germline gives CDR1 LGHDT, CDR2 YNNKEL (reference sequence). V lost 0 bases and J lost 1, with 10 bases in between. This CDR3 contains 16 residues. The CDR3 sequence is CASSQDRGGSNQPQHF. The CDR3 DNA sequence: TGTGCCAGCAGCCAAGATCGGGGGGGAAGCAATCAGCCCCAGCATTTT.

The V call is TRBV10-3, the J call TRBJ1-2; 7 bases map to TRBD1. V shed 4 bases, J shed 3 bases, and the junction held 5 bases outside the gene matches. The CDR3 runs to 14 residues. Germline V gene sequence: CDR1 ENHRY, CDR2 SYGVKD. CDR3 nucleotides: TGTGCCATCAGTGGGGACAGCTACGACTATGGCTACACCTTC. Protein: CAISGDSYDYGYTF.

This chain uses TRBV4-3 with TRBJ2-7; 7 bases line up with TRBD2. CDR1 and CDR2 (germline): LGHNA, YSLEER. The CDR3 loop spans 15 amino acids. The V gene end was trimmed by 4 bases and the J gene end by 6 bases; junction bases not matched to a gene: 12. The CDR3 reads CASSPGWEGPTEQYF. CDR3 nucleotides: TGCGCCAGCAGCCCCGGATGGGAGGGGCCGACCGAGCAGTACTTC.

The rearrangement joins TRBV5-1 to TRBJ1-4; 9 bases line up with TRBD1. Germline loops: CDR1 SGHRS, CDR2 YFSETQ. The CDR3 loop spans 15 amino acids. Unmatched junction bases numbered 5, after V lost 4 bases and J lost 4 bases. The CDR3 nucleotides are TGCGCCAGCAGCGCCGCGACAGGGGGTAATGAAAAACTGTTTTTT. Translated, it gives CASSAATGGNEKLFF.

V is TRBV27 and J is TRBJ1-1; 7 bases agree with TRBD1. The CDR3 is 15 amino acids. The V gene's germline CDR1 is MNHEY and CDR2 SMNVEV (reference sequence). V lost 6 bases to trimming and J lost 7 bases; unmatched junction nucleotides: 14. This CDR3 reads CASRKPKTGWGEAFF. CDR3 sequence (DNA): TGTGCCAGCAGAAAACCGAAGACAGGGTGGGGTGAAGCTTTCTTT.

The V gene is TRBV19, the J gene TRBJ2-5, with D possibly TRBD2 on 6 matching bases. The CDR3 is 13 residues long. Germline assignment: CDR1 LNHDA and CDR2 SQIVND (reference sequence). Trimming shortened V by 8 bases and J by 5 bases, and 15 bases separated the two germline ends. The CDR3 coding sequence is TGTGCCAGTCGGGACTCCCTTAGGGAGACCCAGTACTTC. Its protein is CASRDSLRETQYF.

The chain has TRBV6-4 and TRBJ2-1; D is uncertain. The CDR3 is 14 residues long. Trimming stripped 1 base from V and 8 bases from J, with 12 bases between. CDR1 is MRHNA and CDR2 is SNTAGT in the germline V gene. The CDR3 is CASSDFEGSHEQFF. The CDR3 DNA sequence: TGTGCCAGCAGTGACTTCGAAGGTAGCCATGAGCAGTTCTTC.

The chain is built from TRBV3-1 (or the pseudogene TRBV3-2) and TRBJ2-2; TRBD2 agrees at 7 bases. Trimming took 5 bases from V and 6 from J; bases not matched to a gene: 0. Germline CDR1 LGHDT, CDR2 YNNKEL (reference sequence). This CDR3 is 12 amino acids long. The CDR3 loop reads CASSGGAGELFF. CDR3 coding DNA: TGTGCCAGCAGCGGGGGGGCCGGGGAGCTGTTTTTT.

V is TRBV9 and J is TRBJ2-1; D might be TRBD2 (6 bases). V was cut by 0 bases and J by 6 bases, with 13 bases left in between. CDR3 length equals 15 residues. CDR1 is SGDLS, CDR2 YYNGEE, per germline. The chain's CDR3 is CASSVVSSGLNEQFF. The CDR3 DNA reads TGTGCCAGCAGCGTAGTTTCGAGCGGGCTCAATGAGCAGTTCTTC.

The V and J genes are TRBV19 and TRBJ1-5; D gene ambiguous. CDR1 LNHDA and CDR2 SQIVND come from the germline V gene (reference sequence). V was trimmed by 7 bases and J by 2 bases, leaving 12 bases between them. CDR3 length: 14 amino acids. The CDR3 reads CASISGYGNQPQHF. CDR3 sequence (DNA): TGTGCCAGTATCTCGGGGTACGGCAATCAGCCCCAGCATTTT.

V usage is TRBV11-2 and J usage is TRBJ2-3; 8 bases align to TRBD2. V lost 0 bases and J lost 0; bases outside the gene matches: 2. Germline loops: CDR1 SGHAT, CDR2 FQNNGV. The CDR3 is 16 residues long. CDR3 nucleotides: TGTGCCAGCAGCTTAGAAGAGCGGGGGAGCACAGATACGCAGTATTTT. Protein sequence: CASSLEERGSTDTQYF.

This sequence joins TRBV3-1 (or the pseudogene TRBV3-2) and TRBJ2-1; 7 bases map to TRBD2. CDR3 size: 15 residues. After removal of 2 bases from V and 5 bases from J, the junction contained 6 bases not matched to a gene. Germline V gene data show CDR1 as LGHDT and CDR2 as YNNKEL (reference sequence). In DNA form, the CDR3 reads TGTGCCAGCAGCCAAAAAGCGGGGCTGAACAATGAGCAGTTCTTC. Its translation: CASSQKAGLNNEQFF.

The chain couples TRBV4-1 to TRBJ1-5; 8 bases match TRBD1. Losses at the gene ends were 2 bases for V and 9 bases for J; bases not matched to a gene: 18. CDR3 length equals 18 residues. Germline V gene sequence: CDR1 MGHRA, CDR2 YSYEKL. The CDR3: CASSQPGSRDRKSLPQHF. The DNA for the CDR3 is TGCGCCAGCAGCCAACCCGGAAGCCGGGACAGGAAATCGTTGCCCCAGCATTTT.

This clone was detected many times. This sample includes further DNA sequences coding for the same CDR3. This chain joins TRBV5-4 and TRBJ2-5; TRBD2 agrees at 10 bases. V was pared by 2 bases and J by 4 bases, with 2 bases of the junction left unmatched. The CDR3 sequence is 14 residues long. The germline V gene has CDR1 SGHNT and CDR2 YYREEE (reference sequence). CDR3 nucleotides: TGTGCCAGCAGCTTAGCGGGGGGGCTAGAGACCCAGTACTTC. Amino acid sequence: CASSLAGGLETQYF.

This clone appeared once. As DNA, the CDR3 is TGTGCCAGTAGCGCGGGGGACAGGGATGGAGAAAAACTGTTTTTT. As protein: CASSAGDRDGEKLFF. The rearrangement links TRBV19 to TRBJ1-4, with 9 bases fitting TRBD1. This CDR3 region has 15 residues. The V gene's germline CDR1 is LNHDA and CDR2 SQIVND (reference sequence). V lost 6 bases to trimming and J lost 8 bases; unmatched junction nucleotides: 10.

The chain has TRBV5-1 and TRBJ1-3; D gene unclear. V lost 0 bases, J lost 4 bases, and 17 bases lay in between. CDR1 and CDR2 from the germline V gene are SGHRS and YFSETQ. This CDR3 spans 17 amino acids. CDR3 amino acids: CASSLVEGRSAGNTIYF. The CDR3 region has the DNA TGCGCCAGCAGCTTGGTTGAGGGCAGAAGTGCAGGAAACACCATATATTTT. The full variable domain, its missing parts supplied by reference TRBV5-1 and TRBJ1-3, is KAGVTQTPRYLIKTRGQQVTLSCSPISGHRSVSWYQQTPGQGLQFLFEYFSETQRNKGNFPGRFSGRQFSNSRSEMNVSTLELGDSALYLCASSLVEGRSAGNTIYFGEGSWLTVV.

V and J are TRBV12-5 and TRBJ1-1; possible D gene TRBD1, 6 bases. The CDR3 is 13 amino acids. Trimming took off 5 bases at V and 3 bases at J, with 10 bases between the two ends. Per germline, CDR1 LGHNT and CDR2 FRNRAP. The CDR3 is CASGGGRDTEAFF. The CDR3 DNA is TGTGCTAGTGGTGGGGGCAGGGACACTGAAGCTTTCTTT.